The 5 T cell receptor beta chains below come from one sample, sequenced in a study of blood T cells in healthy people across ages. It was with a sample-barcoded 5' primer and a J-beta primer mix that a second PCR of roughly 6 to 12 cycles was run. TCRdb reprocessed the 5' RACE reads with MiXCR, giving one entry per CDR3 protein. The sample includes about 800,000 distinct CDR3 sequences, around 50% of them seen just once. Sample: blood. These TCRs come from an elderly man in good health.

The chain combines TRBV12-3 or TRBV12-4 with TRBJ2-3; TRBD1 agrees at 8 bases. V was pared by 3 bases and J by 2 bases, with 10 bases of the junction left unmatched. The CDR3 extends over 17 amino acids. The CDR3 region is CASSFGDRRFDTDTQYF. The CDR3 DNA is TGTGCCAGCAGTTTCGGGGACAGGAGATTTGACACAGATACGCAGTATTTT.

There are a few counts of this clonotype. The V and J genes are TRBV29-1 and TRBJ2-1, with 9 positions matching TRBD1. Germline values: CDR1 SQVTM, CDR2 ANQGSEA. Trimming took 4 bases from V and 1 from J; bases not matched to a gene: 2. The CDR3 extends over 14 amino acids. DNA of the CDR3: TGCAGCGTTGCCGGGACAGGGTCCTACAATGAGCAGTTCTTC. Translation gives CSVAGTGSYNEQFF.

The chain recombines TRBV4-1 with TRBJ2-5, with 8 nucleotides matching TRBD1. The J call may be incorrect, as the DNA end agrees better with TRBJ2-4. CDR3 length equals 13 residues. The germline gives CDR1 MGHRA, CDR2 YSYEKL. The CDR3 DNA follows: TGCGCCAGCAGCCGAGACAGGGGTAGCATTCAGTACTTC. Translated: CASSRDRGSIQYF.

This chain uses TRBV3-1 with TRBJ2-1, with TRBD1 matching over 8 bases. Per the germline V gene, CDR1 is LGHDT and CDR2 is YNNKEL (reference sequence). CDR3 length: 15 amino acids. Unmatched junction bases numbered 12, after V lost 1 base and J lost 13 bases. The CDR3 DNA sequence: TGTGCCAGCAGCCAAGGCGACAGGGGACGAGAGACCCAGTTCTTC. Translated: CASSQGDRGRETQFF.

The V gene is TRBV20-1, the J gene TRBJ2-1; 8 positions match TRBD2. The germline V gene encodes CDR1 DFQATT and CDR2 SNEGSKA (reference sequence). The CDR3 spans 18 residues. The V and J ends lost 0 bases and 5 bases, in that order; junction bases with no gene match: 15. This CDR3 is CSAREGGGGAGANNEQFF. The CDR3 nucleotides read TGCAGTGCTAGAGAGGGGGGTGGGGGAGCGGGAGCTAACAATGAGCAGTTCTTC.